The 7 T cell receptor beta chains listed next were all sequenced from one sample in a study of T-cell reconstitution after alpha-beta-depleted transplantation in children (TCRdb year 2016). Library preparation was by PCR. The sequencer listed for this sample is Illumina HiSeq 2500. To normalize quantification of the TCRbeta repertoire, the TCR libraries were built with molecular barcoding that relied on unique molecular identifiers. TCRdb reprocessed the public reads (quality trimming at Q25 with fastp, clone calling with MiXCR) and kept in-frame beta chains. Rows matching on CDR3 protein sequence are summarized as one entry with the most common DNA and genes. The sample profile shows about 360,000 distinct CDR3 sequences; roughly 13% of them were found once. The ten largest clones take up over 3.5% of the sample. Here the sequenced sample was PBMCs, taken from the stem cell graft. Receptors were obtained from a human donor who donated a stem cell graft to a child with Fanconi anemia.

In its sample, this clonotype was seen many times. This sequence joins TRBV4-3 and TRBJ1-1; D might be TRBD1 (5 bases). V lost 3 bases and J 3 bases, leaving 14 bases between the germline ends. Germline V CDR1 and CDR2: LGHNA, YSLEER. This CDR3 has 15 amino acids. The CDR3 DNA sequence: TGCGCCAGCAGCCATGGGACGGGCACGTACACTGAAGCTTTCTTT. It is translated as CASSHGTGTYTEAFF.

The chain has TRBV4-3 and TRBJ1-5; D not certain. V was shortened by 0 bases and J by 4 bases, with 16 bases between the two germline ends. The CDR3 runs to 17 residues. Germline CDR1 LGHNA, CDR2 YSLEER. CDR3 nucleotide sequence: TGCGCCAGCAGCCAAGATGAAAGGGCAGGACGGAATCAGCCCCAGCATTTT. It encodes CASSQDERAGRNQPQHF.

The chain carries TRBV20-1 and TRBJ2-7; 8 nucleotides match TRBD2. CDR1 DFQATT and CDR2 SNEGSKA come from the germline V gene (reference sequence). The CDR3 runs to 15 residues. The V segment lost 3 bases and the J segment 7 bases; nucleotides outside the gene matches: 14. The CDR3 coding sequence is TGCAGTGCTAGGTTTCCGATCGGGAGGGTCGGGGAGCAGTACGTC. It is translated as CSARFPIGRVGEQYV.

This clonotype was detected only a few times. The chain has TRBV6-2 or TRBV6-3 and TRBJ2-7; D gene uncertain. Trimming stripped 10 bases from V and 3 bases from J, with 16 bases between. CDR1 and CDR2 from the germline V gene are MNHEY and SVGEGT. The CDR3 runs 13 residues. CDR3 in amino acids: CATLSSIFYEQYF. For the CDR3, the DNA is TGTGCCACCCTATCCAGTATTTTCTACGAGCAGTACTTC.

The genes are TRBV3-1 and TRBJ1-1; 9 bases match TRBD1. The ends lost 0 bases at V and 1 base at J; junction bases unmatched: 3. CDR1 and CDR2 (germline): LGHDT, YNNKEL (reference sequence). The CDR3 consists of 16 residues. The DNA for the CDR3 is TGTGCCAGCAGCCAAGAGCCGGGACAGGGGAACACTGAAGCTTTCTTT. This translates into CASSQEPGQGNTEAFF.

This clonotype was counted a few times. The chain has TRBV11-3 and TRBJ1-1; D unresolved. Trimming cost V 1 base and J 8 bases, with 11 bases left between them. The length of the CDR3 is 13 residues. The V gene's germline CDR1 is SGHNT and CDR2 YENEEA. CDR3 in amino acids: CASSLADGREAFF. CDR3 bases: TGTGCCAGCAGCTTAGCTGACGGAAGGGAAGCTTTCTTT.

This clonotype was detected ten times or more. The CDR3 loop is CASSLNLYEQYV. The CDR3 DNA reads TGTGCCAGCAGTTTAAATCTGTACGAGCAGTACGTC. This chain links TRBV12-3 or TRBV12-4 with TRBJ2-7; D is undetermined. The CDR3 is made up of 12 amino acids. Trimming stripped 2 bases from V and 4 bases from J, with 6 bases between.